What follows are 13 T cell receptor beta chains derived from one specimen sequenced in a study of cytomegalovirus exposure and HLA in healthy donors (TCRdb year 2017). The protocol used for the library was the immunoSEQ multiplex PCR assay. For the multiplex PCR, a mixture combining 60 forward primers for TCR Vbeta segments and 13 reverse primers for TCR Jbeta segments was used. TCRdb's version of the immuneACCESS table is confined to in-frame rearrangements and falls short of the full clone set. An unresolved V gene accounts for under half of the shortfall where checked; the remainder is of unknown origin. The sample table holds some 80,000 clones, of which around 78% were seen once. The ten largest clones take up 3% to 3.5% of the sample. The sample consisted of PBMCs. All receptors derive from a man aged 40-55 years in good health and CMV-seronegative.

The V call is TRBV10-3, the J call TRBJ2-7, with 7 bases that match TRBD1. J gave up 3 bases and V 0 bases, and 2 bases lay outside the gene matches. The CDR3 length is 14 residues. Germline CDR1 is ENHRY and CDR2 is SYGVKD. The CDR3 DNA reads TGTGCCATCAGTGAGTCTGACAGGGTCTACGAGCAGTACTTC. Translating gives CAISESDRVYEQYF.

This rearrangement joins TRBV7-3 to TRBJ1-2; possibly TRBD1 for D (6 bases). V lost 5 bases, J lost 1 base, and 17 bases lay in between. CDR3 length: 16 amino acids. In germline, CDR1 is SGHTA, CDR2 FQGTGA. Here the CDR3 DNA reads TGTGCCAGCAGCCCCTCGGGGGGCGATAGTAACTATGGCTACACCTTC. This encodes CASSPSGGDSNYGYTF.

This clone has just one count. V gene TRBV4-1 combines with J gene TRBJ1-1; D possibly corresponds to TRBD1 (5 bases). Between the trimmed V and J ends, which lost 5 bases and 5 bases, there was a span of 18 bases. CDR3 length equals 15 residues. Per germline, CDR1 MGHRA and CDR2 YSYEKL. DNA for the CDR3: TGCGCCAGCAGCTACCCCGGGGGGAGAGGTACTGAAGCTTTCTTT. Amino acids: CASSYPGGRGTEAFF.

The chain recombines TRBV5-1 with TRBJ1-1, with 7 nucleotides matching TRBD1. This CDR3 comprises 14 residues. Germline CDR1 SGHRS, CDR2 YFSETQ. J was trimmed by 4 bases and V by 0 bases; bases with no gene match: 3. This CDR3 is CASSLDRGSTEAFF. DNA of the CDR3: TGCGCCAGCAGCTTGGACAGGGGTTCCACTGAAGCTTTCTTT.

V and J are TRBV27 and TRBJ2-7; TRBD1 matches 9 bases. The CDR3 is 13 amino acids. CDR1 MNHEY and CDR2 SMNVEV come from the germline V gene (reference sequence). With 8 bases clipped from V and 3 bases from J, the junction kept 5 bases outside the gene matches. The CDR3 DNA reads TGTGCCAGCGGGCGGGGACAGGGCTACGAGCAGTACTTC. It encodes CASGRGQGYEQYF.

The chain recombines TRBV10-2 with TRBJ2-3; TRBD2 matches at 11 bases. J was trimmed by 6 bases and V by 4 bases; bases with no gene match: 9. The CDR3 extends over 16 amino acids. Germline assignment: CDR1 WSHSY and CDR2 SAAADI. CDR3 sequence (DNA): TGCGCCAGCAGTGCCCCCCTAGCGGGGGGTGGGGATACGCAGTATTTT. Its translation is CASSAPLAGGGDTQYF.

The V gene is TRBV7-9, the J gene TRBJ1-1, with D perhaps matching TRBD1 (6 bases). The length of the CDR3 is 12 residues. Germline loops: CDR1 SEHNR, CDR2 FQNEAQ (reference sequence). Trimming left V 4 bases short and J 4 bases short, with 7 bases between. Written as DNA, the CDR3 is TGTGCCAGCAGCTCACAGGGCACTGAAGCTTTCTTT. Translating it yields CASSSQGTEAFF.

V is TRBV6-6 and J is TRBJ2-1; D is perhaps TRBD1 (5 bases). CDR1 is MNHNY and CDR2 is SVGAGI in the germline V gene (reference sequence). This CDR3 has 15 residues. V shed 2 bases and J shed 10 bases, with 18 bases lying between them. The CDR3 bases are TGTGCCAGCAGTTACCCTCAGAGTAGGGGCCCGGAGCAGTTCTTC. The encoded protein is CASSYPQSRGPEQFF.

The chain is built from TRBV5-6 and TRBJ1-5; TRBD1 matches 7 bases. V dropped 4 bases and J dropped 3; count of bases not matched to a gene: 7. There are 15 residues in the CDR3. CDR1 and CDR2 (germline): SGHDT, YYEEEE. The CDR3 here is CASSGWTGDNQPQHF. The CDR3, as DNA: TGTGCCAGCAGCGGATGGACAGGCGACAATCAGCCCCAGCATTTT.

This clone was found a few times. The J gene is TRBJ1-1, the V gene TRBV2; D is ambiguous. The CDR3 runs 13 residues. Germline V CDR1 and CDR2: SNHLY, FYNNEI. Trimming stripped 7 bases from V and 1 base from J, with 10 bases between. This CDR3 is CASMAPENTEAFF. CDR3 DNA: TGTGCCAGCATGGCCCCTGAGAACACTGAAGCTTTCTTT.

The chain employs TRBV6-5 and TRBJ1-2; TRBD1 matches at 8 bases. Germline V gene sequence: CDR1 MNHEY, CDR2 SVGAGI. The CDR3 covers 15 residues. V was clipped by 0 bases and J by 5 bases; unmatched bases: 5. In DNA, the CDR3 is TGTGCCAGCAGTTACTCTGGGACAGGCGAGTATGGCTACACCTTC. It is translated as CASSYSGTGEYGYTF.

The rearrangement links TRBV30 to TRBJ1-5; D call uncertain. The CDR3 contains 13 residues. Germline lookup yields CDR1 GTSNPN and CDR2 SVGIG (reference sequence). Trimming removed 3 bases at V and 4 bases at J, with 10 bases between. CDR3 DNA: TGTGCCTGGAGCGAAGACACTAATCAGCCCCAGCATTTT. As protein: CAWSEDTNQPQHF.

V and J are TRBV6-1 and TRBJ2-3, with 7 nucleotides matching TRBD1. Germline V CDR1 and CDR2: MNHNS, SASEGT. Germline trimming cut 6 bases from V and 1 base from J; bases unmatched to any gene: 7. The CDR3 sequence is 15 residues long. The DNA for the CDR3 is TGTGCCAGCAGGGGTTTAACAGGGGGCACAGATACGCAGTATTTT. Its translation: CASRGLTGGTDTQYF.